Shown below are 15 T cell receptor beta chains from a single sample sequenced in a study of blood T cell repertoires in COVID-19. The table came from immunoSEQ multiplex PCR; TCRdb's copy has only in-frame clones and leaves some out. The sample includes hundreds of thousands of clones, approximately 87% of them seen just once. Sequenced: PBMCs or T cells enriched from blood (not recorded which). Receptors were obtained from a man aged 35 to 55 in a cohort exposed to, infected with or recovered from COVID-19 (not recorded which).

This chain uses TRBV2 with TRBJ1-2; TRBD1 agrees at 12 bases. Trimming removed 3 bases from V and 4 bases from J; junction bases left unmatched: 9. The CDR3 spans 17 residues. The V gene's germline CDR1 is SNHLY and CDR2 FYNNEI. The CDR3 reads CASSDGTGGLFSYGYTF. The CDR3 DNA reads TGTGCCAGCAGTGACGGGACAGGGGGCCTTTTCTCCTATGGCTACACCTTC.

V usage is TRBV6-5 and J usage is TRBJ1-1; no clear D gene. The CDR3 contains 12 residues. The germline gives CDR1 MNHEY, CDR2 SVGAGI. V lost 5 bases to trimming and J lost 8 bases, with 12 bases between them. CDR3 DNA: TGTGCCAGCAGTCCCCCCACGAGGGAAGCTTTCTTT. Its translation is CASSPPTREAFF.

The count of this clone is one. The gene calls are TRBV3-1 (or the pseudogene TRBV3-2) and TRBJ1-5; D call uncertain. The germline V gene has CDR1 LGHDT and CDR2 YNNKEL (reference sequence). This CDR3 has 14 amino acids. Trimming cost V 1 base and J 7 bases, with 11 bases left between them. In DNA form, the CDR3 reads TGTGCCAGCAGCCAAGGGCAGGTAGGACAGCCCCAGCATTTT. It translates to CASSQGQVGQPQHF.

The chain combines TRBV6-5 with TRBJ2-5; TRBD1 aligns across 7 bases. The CDR3 is 11 amino acids. Germline V gene data show CDR1 as MNHEY and CDR2 as SVGAGI. J was trimmed by 3 bases and V by 8 bases; bases with no gene match: 0. The CDR3: CASGQEETQYF. As DNA, the CDR3 is TGTGCCAGCGGACAGGAAGAGACCCAGTACTTC.

The chain carries TRBV4-2 and TRBJ2-2; 8 bases are a match to TRBD2. CDR3 length: 16 residues. Germline CDR1 reads LGHNA; CDR2 reads YNFKEQ. The junction had 2 bases not matched to a gene; V was cut back by 1 base and J by 1 base. In nucleotides, the CDR3 is TGTGCCAGCAGCCAAGTCGGGAGGGGGAACACCGGGGAGCTGTTTTTT. It specifies CASSQVGRGNTGELFF.

J is TRBJ2-5 and V is TRBV28; 7 bases fit TRBD1. Germline assignment: CDR1 MDHEN and CDR2 SYDVKM. J gave up 2 bases and V 6 bases, and 6 bases lay outside the gene matches. CDR3 length: 14 residues. Written as DNA, the CDR3 is TGTGCCAGCAGGTCACAGGGGTGGCAAGAGACCCAGTACTTC. Translated: CASRSQGWQETQYF.

The V call is TRBV28, the J call TRBJ1-6; D perhaps matches TRBD1 (5 bases). This CDR3 is built from 15 residues. V was clipped by 2 bases and J by 7 bases, with 12 bases between them. Germline assignment: CDR1 MDHEN and CDR2 SYDVKM. CDR3 sequence: CASSLHQGRNSPLHF. The CDR3 coding sequence is TGTGCCAGCAGTTTACACCAGGGTAGGAATTCACCCCTCCACTTT.

The genes are TRBV18 and TRBJ2-1, with 9 bases that match TRBD2. J gave up 0 bases and V 1 base, and 4 bases lay outside the gene matches. The CDR3 covers 17 residues. Germline V CDR1 and CDR2: KGHSH, LQKENI. CDR3 protein: CASSPRGSGSSYNEQFF. The CDR3 nucleotides read TGTGCCAGCTCACCACGTGGTAGCGGGAGCTCCTACAATGAGCAGTTCTTC.

The chain employs TRBV30 and TRBJ2-2; the match to TRBD2 covers 10 bases. Unmatched junction bases numbered 8, after V lost 4 bases and J lost 6 bases. CDR3 length: 15 amino acids. CDR1 is GTSNPN and CDR2 is SVGIG in the germline V gene (reference sequence). CDR3 region: CAWTASGSASGELFF. The CDR3 DNA is TGTGCCTGGACGGCTAGCGGGAGCGCGTCCGGGGAGCTGTTTTTT.

The gene calls are TRBV7-9 and TRBJ2-5; D possibly corresponds to TRBD2 (6 bases). Germline V gene lookup returns CDR1 SEHNR and CDR2 FQNEAQ (reference sequence). Trimming took off 5 bases at V and 1 base at J, with 8 bases between the two ends. The CDR3 has 13 residues. Written as DNA, the CDR3 is TGTGCCAGCAGCCCGGGGGTCCAAGAGACCCAGTACTTC. This codes for CASSPGVQETQYF.

This chain links TRBV24-1 with TRBJ2-6; possibly TRBD1 for D (5 bases). The CDR3 is 13 amino acids. With 7 bases removed from V and 4 bases from J, the gap between germline ends came to 7 bases. The germline gives CDR1 KGHDR, CDR2 SFDVKD. CDR3 amino acids: CATRGAGANVLTF. The CDR3 DNA reads TGTGCCACCAGAGGGGCAGGGGCCAACGTCCTGACTTTC.

The genes are TRBV5-1 and TRBJ2-1; no clear D. Germline lookup yields CDR1 SGHRS and CDR2 YFSETQ. The length of the CDR3 is 15 residues. With 5 bases removed from V and 0 bases from J, the gap between germline ends came to 12 bases. The CDR3 loop reads CASRLSVSSYNEQFF. The CDR3 DNA reads TGCGCCAGCAGACTGAGCGTGAGCTCCTACAATGAGCAGTTCTTC.

This clone has just a few counts. The gene calls are TRBV9 and TRBJ1-4; the D is unclear. The CDR3 is 17 residues long. Germline lookup yields CDR1 SGDLS and CDR2 YYNGEE. Trimming stripped 2 bases from V and 7 bases from J, with 21 bases between. The CDR3 DNA reads TGTGCCAGCAGCGTTGGACTTATGGCCCTACCTAGTGAAAAACTGTTTTTT. Its protein is CASSVGLMALPSEKLFF. The full variable domain, in which reference TRBV9 and TRBJ1-4 provide the parts outside the CDR3, is DSGVTQTPKHLITATGQRVTLRCSPRSGDLSVYWYQQSLDQGLQFLIQYYNGEERAKGNILERFSAQQFPDLHSELNLSSLELGDSALYFCASSVGLMALPSEKLFFGSGTQLSVL.

This chain uses TRBV3-1 (or the pseudogene TRBV3-2) with TRBJ1-2; no definite D call. The CDR3 totals 16 residues. Between the trimmed V and J ends, which lost 4 bases and 8 bases, there was a span of 23 bases. Germline CDR1 and CDR2: LGHDT and YNNKEL (reference sequence). This CDR3 reads CASSRAFSGRTGGYTF. DNA of the CDR3: TGTGCCAGCAGCCGAGCGTTCAGCGGCCGGACGGGGGGCTACACCTTC.

In DNA, the CDR3 is TGTGCCAGCAGCTTGGGAGGCAAAAACACTGAAGCTTTCTTT. Translating it yields CASSLGGKNTEAFF. The chain uses TRBV5-4 and TRBJ1-1; no reliable D call. The CDR3 spans 14 residues. Germline CDR1 and CDR2: SGHNT and YYREEE (reference sequence). V lost 0 bases and J 2 bases, leaving 8 bases between the germline ends. The complete variable domain, with remaining parts taken from reference TRBV5-4 and TRBJ1-1, reads ETGVTQSPTHLIKTRGQQVTLRCSSQSGHNTVSWYQQALGQGPQFIFQYYREEENGRGNFPPRFSGLQFPNYSSELNVNALELDDSALYLCASSLGGKNTEAFFGQGTRLTVV.